This T cell receptor (beta chain) originates from a study of T cell changes during pregnancy in multiple sclerosis. Profiled with immunoSEQ multiplex PCR; TCRdb holds only in-frame clones, not every one. The sample carries 55,000 to 95,000 clones, around 94% recorded once. Germline V lookup: CDR1 MGHRA, CDR2 YSYEKL. CDR3 length equals 14 residues. The V end lost 6 bases, the J end lost 5 bases, and 16 bases lay between the germline ends. The V call is TRBV4-1, the J call TRBJ1-1, with D tentatively TRBD1 (6 bases). The TCR was taken from a female donor in good health, enrolled as a control in a pregnancy study. The material was peripheral blood, obtained in the second trimester of pregnancy. The CDR3 region has the DNA TGCGCCAGCAGACTTAATAGTCAGGGGACTGAAGCTTTCTTT. Encoded protein: CASRLNSQGTEAFF.